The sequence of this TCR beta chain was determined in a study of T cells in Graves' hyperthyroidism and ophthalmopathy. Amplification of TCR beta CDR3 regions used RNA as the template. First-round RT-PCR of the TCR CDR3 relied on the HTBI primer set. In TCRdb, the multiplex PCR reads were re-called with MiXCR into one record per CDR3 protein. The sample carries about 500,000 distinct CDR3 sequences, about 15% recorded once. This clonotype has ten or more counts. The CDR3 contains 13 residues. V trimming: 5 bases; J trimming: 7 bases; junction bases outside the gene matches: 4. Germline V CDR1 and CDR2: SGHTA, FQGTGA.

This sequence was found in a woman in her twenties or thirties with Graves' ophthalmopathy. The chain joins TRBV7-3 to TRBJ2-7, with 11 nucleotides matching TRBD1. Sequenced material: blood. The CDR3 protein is CASSIGQGAEQYF. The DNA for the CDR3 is TGTGCCAGCAGCATCGGACAGGGGGCAGAGCAGTACTTC.